The 19 T cell receptor beta chains below were found in one sample sequenced in a study of CD8+ T cells in alopecia areata (dated by TCRdb to 2017 to 2018). The treatment or condition tag for this specimen amounts to: oral pan-JAK inhibitor, 5-10 mg twice daily. Receptors were amplified or captured by the immunoSEQ multiplex PCR assay. RNA was extracted from all samples and reverse transcribed into cDNA, which served as template for TCR sequencing. Drawn from immuneACCESS, this table holds only the in-frame rearrangements with V and J called that TCRdb kept. Clones are partly lost; checked studies trace under half to an unresolved V gene and leave the rest unexplained. For this sample there are hundreds of thousands of clones; approximately 60% appear just once. Of the sample, roughly 0.88% falls within the top ten clones. Here the sequenced sample was CD4+ T cells sorted from blood, taken between weeks 51 and 52, from a patient treated with tofacitinib. These receptors were collected from a human donor with alopecia areata.

This clone has just a few counts. This CDR3 is CASSTGTGEVDEQYF. DNA for the CDR3: TGCGCCAGCAGCACTGGGACAGGGGAGGTAGACGAGCAGTACTTC. The chain is built from TRBV5-1 and TRBJ2-7, with 10 positions matching TRBD1. CDR1 is SGHRS and CDR2 is YFSETQ in the germline V gene. Trimming took 4 bases from V and 5 from J; bases not matched to a gene: 9. The CDR3 covers 15 residues.

This clone showed up just once. The rearrangement joins TRBV7-2 to TRBJ1-5; D gene unclear. The CDR3 is 13 residues long. V was shortened by 1 base and J by 7 bases, with 8 bases between the two germline ends. CDR1 and CDR2 (germline): SGHTA, FQGNSA. The CDR3 sequence: CASSLEEGQPQHF. Written as DNA, the CDR3 is TGTGCCAGCAGCTTAGAAGAGGGCCAGCCCCAGCATTTT. Full variable domain (outside the CDR3, taken from reference TRBV7-2 and TRBJ1-5): GAGVSQSPSNKVTEKGKDVELRCDPISGHTALYWYRQSLGQGLEFLIYFQGNSAPDKSGLPSDRFSAERTGGSVSTLTIQRTQQEDSAVYLCASSLEEGQPQHFGDGTRLSIL.

The rearrangement links TRBV30 to TRBJ1-2; D is uncertain. CDR3 length equals 13 residues. V was pared by 6 bases and J by 3 bases, with 14 bases between. Germline CDR1 reads GTSNPN; CDR2 reads SVGIG (reference sequence). This CDR3 reads CACRTGGDYGYTF. CDR3 sequence (DNA): TGTGCCTGCCGGACGGGAGGAGACTATGGCTACACCTTC.

This clone showed up just once. The chain combines TRBV2 with TRBJ2-5; possibly TRBD2 for D (6 bases). V was pared by 3 bases and J by 1 base, with 9 bases between. CDR3 length: 14 amino acids. CDR1 and CDR2 from the germline V gene are SNHLY and FYNNEI. For the CDR3, the DNA is TGTGCCAGCAGTGATCGGGGACTCCAAGAGACCCAGTACTTC. Encoded protein: CASSDRGLQETQYF.

In its sample, this clone was seen a few times. The V call is TRBV20-1, the J call TRBJ2-3; D unresolved. The V gene lost 5 bases and the J gene lost 5 bases, with 8 bases spanning the gap. This CDR3 is 11 amino acids long. Germline V gene sequence: CDR1 DFQATT, CDR2 SNEGSKA (reference sequence). CDR3 amino acids: CSALLEDTQYF. CDR3 coding DNA: TGCAGTGCTTTACTCGAAGATACGCAGTATTTT.

The gene calls are TRBV4-2 and TRBJ2-3, with 9 nucleotides matching TRBD1. Trimming removed 0 bases from V and 4 bases from J; junction bases left unmatched: 5. This CDR3 region has 16 residues. The germline V gene has CDR1 LGHNA and CDR2 YNFKEQ. CDR3 nucleotide sequence: TGTGCCAGCAGCCAAGATACGGGACAGGGTGCAGATACGCAGTATTTT. Translated, it gives CASSQDTGQGADTQYF.

This clone was counted a few times. The V gene is TRBV29-1, the J gene TRBJ1-4; unclear D gene. The CDR3 length is 12 residues. Germline V gene lookup returns CDR1 SQVTM and CDR2 ANQGSEA. V was pared by 6 bases and J by 8 bases, with 13 bases between. The CDR3 sequence is CSVISGSEKLFF. The CDR3, as DNA: TGCAGCGTCATTTCGGGGAGCGAAAAACTGTTTTTT.

The chain carries TRBV9 and TRBJ2-5; D is undetermined. The CDR3 consists of 13 residues. Germline V gene lookup returns CDR1 SGDLS and CDR2 YYNGEE. V lost 0 bases and J 0 bases, leaving 3 bases between the germline ends. The CDR3 nucleotides are TGTGCCAGCAGCGTAGGGGACCAAGAGACCCAGTACTTC. Translation gives CASSVGDQETQYF.

This clone showed up just a few times. This chain links TRBV29-1 with TRBJ1-2; maybe TRBD1 (5 bases). Germline lookup yields CDR1 SQVTM and CDR2 ANQGSEA. V shed 1 base and J shed 3 bases, with 18 bases lying between them. The CDR3 extends over 16 amino acids. The CDR3 nucleotides are TGCAGCGTTGAAGCGGGTGGGGCCAGAGGTCACTATGGCTACACCTTC. Its protein product is CSVEAGGARGHYGYTF.

The chain has TRBV10-2 and TRBJ2-2; D gene uncertain. Trimming took off 5 bases at V and 7 bases at J, with 5 bases between the two ends. The CDR3 length is 11 residues. From germline, CDR1 is WSHSY and CDR2 SAAADI. CDR3 DNA: TGCGCCAGCAGTCTCAGCGGGGAGCTGTTTTTT. This translates into CASSLSGELFF.

V usage is TRBV30 and J usage is TRBJ1-5, with D possibly being TRBD1 (6 bases). Trimming removed 4 bases at V and 7 bases at J, with 14 bases between. The CDR3 is 13 residues long. The germline gives CDR1 GTSNPN, CDR2 SVGIG (reference sequence). The CDR3 sequence: CAWTAGVYQPQHF. The DNA of the CDR3 is TGTGCCTGGACCGCAGGGGTATACCAGCCCCAGCATTTT. The whole variable domain, remainder taken from reference TRBV30 and TRBJ1-5, is SQTIHQWPATLVQPVGSPLSLECTVEGTSNPNLYWYRQAAGRGLQLLFYSVGIGQISSEVPQNLSASRPQDRQFILSSKKLLLSDSGFYLCAWTAGVYQPQHFGDGTRLSIL.

J is TRBJ2-7 and V is TRBV20-1; D is uncertain. From germline, CDR1 is DFQATT and CDR2 SNEGSKA (reference sequence). The V end was cut by 3 bases, the J end by 4 bases, with 7 bases between. The CDR3 covers 11 residues. For the CDR3, the DNA is TGCAGTGCTAGGGATTTTTACGAGCAGTACTTC. It yields the protein CSARDFYEQYF.

This clone showed up just a few times. V and J are TRBV12-5 and TRBJ1-5, with no clear D. Between the trimmed V and J ends, which lost 2 bases and 8 bases, there was a span of 13 bases. Germline lookup yields CDR1 LGHNT and CDR2 FRNRAP. The length of the CDR3 is 14 residues. CDR3 region: CASGLHVREEPQHF. The CDR3 nucleotides are TGTGCTAGTGGTTTGCACGTCCGGGAGGAGCCCCAGCATTTT.

The genes are TRBV29-1 and TRBJ1-2; D not resolved. Germline V gene data show CDR1 as SQVTM and CDR2 as ANQGSEA. The ends were cut back, 7 bases at V and 2 bases at J, with 11 bases in the middle. This CDR3 has 12 amino acids. This CDR3 is CSDLSENYGYTF. The CDR3 nucleotides read TGCAGCGATTTGAGTGAGAACTATGGCTACACCTTC.

A remark on this clone: A read error is possible here, since a much larger clone lies one base away. The genes are TRBV11-2 and TRBJ1-5; a weak D match, TRBD1 (6 bases). This CDR3 spans 13 amino acids. Germline lookup yields CDR1 SGHAT and CDR2 FQNNGV. Trimming removed 1 base at V and 6 bases at J, with 7 bases between. CDR3 DNA sequence: TGTGCCAGCAGCTTAGGGGGGGCTCAGCCCCAGCATTTT. It is translated as CASSLGGAQPQHF.

Here the CDR3 reads CASSEGEQFF. Written as DNA, the CDR3 is TGTGCCAGCAGTGAAGGGGAGCAGTTCTTC. The J gene is TRBJ2-1, the V gene TRBV2; D unclear. V gave up 1 base and J gave up 10 bases, with 2 bases separating them. The CDR3 totals 10 residues. Germline CDR1 SNHLY, CDR2 FYNNEI.

The chain joins TRBV30 to TRBJ1-2; 7 bases agree with TRBD1. Trimming took 5 bases from V and 1 from J; bases not matched to a gene: 7. This CDR3 is built from 14 residues. Germline V lookup: CDR1 GTSNPN, CDR2 SVGIG (reference sequence). The CDR3 is CAWVGQTLNYGYTF. DNA for the CDR3: TGTGCCTGGGTGGGACAGACCCTTAACTATGGCTACACCTTC.

There are a few counts of this clone. This chain uses TRBV7-2 with TRBJ2-7; no clear D. Trimming shortened V by 2 bases and J by 6 bases, and 8 bases separated the two germline ends. Germline V CDR1 and CDR2: SGHTA, FQGNSA. The CDR3 is 12 amino acids. CDR3 sequence reads: CASSLPLSEQYF. In DNA form, the CDR3 reads TGTGCCAGCAGCTTACCGCTGTCCGAGCAGTACTTC.

The chain joins TRBV30 to TRBJ1-1; D might be TRBD1 (6 bases). Germline CDR1 is GTSNPN and CDR2 is SVGIG (reference sequence). Trimming cost V 2 bases and J 4 bases, with 11 bases left between them. This CDR3 region has 13 residues. The CDR3 coding sequence is TGTGCCTGGAGTAGGCAGGGGAGCACTGAAGCTTTCTTT. Protein: CAWSRQGSTEAFF. The whole variable domain, remainder taken from reference TRBV30 and TRBJ1-1, is SQTIHQWPATLVQPVGSPLSLECTVEGTSNPNLYWYRQAAGRGLQLLFYSVGIGQISSEVPQNLSASRPQDRQFILSSKKLLLSDSGFYLCAWSRQGSTEAFFGQGTRLTVV.